These 23 T cell receptor beta chains share one sample of origin, sequenced in a study of T cells after yellow fever vaccination. TCRdb fed the 5' RACE reads into MiXCR, producing one record per CDR3 protein. In the table there are about 550,000 distinct CDR3 sequences, 15% to 20% of which are singletons. Sequencing was performed on PBMCs, taken 15 days after the yellow fever booster vaccination. Receptor source: a man aged 25-40 years who received the YFV17D yellow fever vaccine.

The rearrangement uses TRBV4-3 and TRBJ2-1; perhaps TRBD1 as D (6 bases). CDR1 and CDR2 from the germline V gene are LGHNA and YSLEER. Deletions cut 4 bases from V and 9 bases from J, with 19 bases between. This CDR3 is built from 15 residues. CDR3 DNA: TGCGCCAGCAGCCCTTTGGCAGGGGATGAGATTGAGCAGTTCTTC. Translated, it gives CASSPLAGDEIEQFF.

This clonotype was counted only a few times. This rearrangement joins TRBV5-1 to TRBJ1-1; D is ambiguous. V lost 0 bases, J lost 3 bases, and 9 bases lay in between. From germline, CDR1 is SGHRS and CDR2 YFSETQ. This CDR3 contains 14 residues. The CDR3 DNA reads TGCGCCAGCAGCTTGGTTGGCCCCTACACTGAAGCTTTCTTT. Translation: CASSLVGPYTEAFF.

This clonotype was seen a few times. The chain has TRBV6-6 and TRBJ2-5; unclear D gene. This CDR3 comprises 13 residues. Germline values: CDR1 MNHNY, CDR2 SVGAGI (reference sequence). V lost 3 bases to trimming and J lost 2 bases, with 7 bases between them. In nucleotides, the CDR3 is TGTGCCAGCAGTTATTTTCCTCAAGAGACCCAGTACTTC. Protein: CASSYFPQETQYF.

The chain combines TRBV2 with TRBJ2-1, with TRBD2 matching 13 bases. The CDR3 covers 15 residues. Trimming took 5 bases from V and 9 from J; bases not matched to a gene: 7. CDR1 is SNHLY, CDR2 FYNNEI, per germline. The CDR3 DNA follows: TGTGCCAGCAGTCCCCGGACTAGCGGGAGCCCTGAGCAGTTCTTC. Amino acids: CASSPRTSGSPEQFF.

This chain connects TRBV11-2 to TRBJ2-1; 13 bases are a match to TRBD2. The germline V gene has CDR1 SGHAT and CDR2 FQNNGV. V was clipped by 6 bases and J by 2 bases; unmatched bases: 13. The CDR3 is 19 amino acids. CDR3 sequence: CASRETGLAGRTPYNEQFF. CDR3 bases: TGTGCCAGCAGGGAAACGGGACTAGCGGGAAGAACCCCCTACAATGAGCAGTTCTTC.

The J gene is TRBJ2-5, the V gene TRBV20-1; 9 bases fit TRBD2. CDR3 length: 14 amino acids. The germline gives CDR1 DFQATT, CDR2 SNEGSKA (reference sequence). The ends lost 6 bases at V and 4 bases at J; junction bases unmatched: 9. CDR3 in DNA: TGCAGTGCGTGGACTAGCGCCTTAAGAGAGACCCAGTACTTC. Translation gives CSAWTSALRETQYF.

This chain uses TRBV5-1 with TRBJ2-7; a possible D gene is TRBD1 (5 bases). The ends were cut back, 4 bases at V and 5 bases at J, with 13 bases in the middle. This CDR3 is 13 amino acids long. Germline CDR1 reads SGHRS; CDR2 reads YFSETQ. The CDR3 sequence: CASSPSGQNEQYF. In DNA form, the CDR3 reads TGCGCCAGCAGCCCTTCTGGACAAAACGAGCAGTACTTC.

This chain uses TRBV24-1 with TRBJ2-5; tentatively, D is TRBD2 (6 bases). V lost 4 bases and J lost 1, with 12 bases in between. The CDR3 spans 15 residues. Germline CDR1 reads KGHDR; CDR2 reads SFDVKD. CDR3 protein: CATSDPDGSQETQYF. The CDR3, as DNA: TGTGCCACCAGTGACCCGGACGGGAGCCAAGAGACCCAGTACTTC.

V gene TRBV4-3 combines with J gene TRBJ2-1; the match to TRBD1 covers 8 bases. Germline V lookup: CDR1 LGHNA, CDR2 YSLEER. The CDR3 consists of 16 residues. V dropped 5 bases and J dropped 10; count of bases not matched to a gene: 16. The CDR3 nucleotides read TGCGCCAGCAGCTTAGGGGACGTGCAGGGGGCGGGCGAGCAGTTCTTC. Translating it yields CASSLGDVQGAGEQFF.

This CDR3 reads CASSLQGYREQFF. CDR3 coding DNA: TGCGCCAGCAGCTTACAGGGTTATAGGGAGCAGTTCTTC. The chain uses TRBV5-1 and TRBJ2-1; D is possibly TRBD1 (6 bases). The V gene lost 2 bases and the J gene lost 10 bases, with 13 bases spanning the gap. Looked up from germline, CDR1 is SGHRS and CDR2 is YFSETQ. The CDR3 is 13 residues long. Full variable domain (missing parts from reference TRBV5-1 and TRBJ2-1): KAGVTQTPRYLIKTRGQQVTLSCSPISGHRSVSWYQQTPGQGLQFLFEYFSETQRNKGNFPGRFSGRQFSNSRSEMNVSTLELGDSALYLCASSLQGYREQFFGPGTRLTVL.

There are a few counts of this clonotype. This chain uses TRBV12-3 or TRBV12-4 with TRBJ2-1, with D perhaps TRBD2 (5 bases). This CDR3 is built from 14 residues. Trimming removed 1 base at V and 10 bases at J, with 14 bases between. The CDR3 bases are TGTGCCAGCAGTTTAGGAAGCGGACCCGACGAGCAGTTCTTC. Residues: CASSLGSGPDEQFF.

Only a few counts were recorded for this clonotype. This rearrangement joins TRBV5-1 to TRBJ1-2, with D perhaps matching TRBD1 (6 bases). V lost 4 bases and J lost 4, with 14 bases in between. The CDR3 covers 14 residues. Germline values: CDR1 SGHRS, CDR2 YFSETQ. CDR3 in DNA: TGCGCCAGCAGCGTAAACAGGGTCGTCTATGGCTACACCTTC. The encoded protein is CASSVNRVVYGYTF. The whole variable domain, remainder taken from reference TRBV5-1 and TRBJ1-2, is KAGVTQTPRYLIKTRGQQVTLSCSPISGHRSVSWYQQTPGQGLQFLFEYFSETQRNKGNFPGRFSGRQFSNSRSEMNVSTLELGDSALYLCASSVNRVVYGYTFGSGTRLTVV.

The chain links TRBV20-1 to TRBJ2-1; perhaps TRBD1 as D (6 bases). The CDR3 runs 14 residues. The V end was cut by 3 bases, the J end by 4 bases, with 13 bases between. Germline V gene lookup returns CDR1 DFQATT and CDR2 SNEGSKA (reference sequence). As DNA, the CDR3 is TGCAGTGCTAGTTGGGGGACACTGTACAATGAGCAGTTCTTC. It translates to CSASWGTLYNEQFF.

This clonotype occurred a few times. The chain combines TRBV7-2 with TRBJ2-2; maybe TRBD2 (6 bases). The CDR3 extends over 15 amino acids. Trimming removed 2 bases from V and 2 bases from J, with 9 bases in between. From germline, CDR1 is SGHTA and CDR2 FQGNSA. The CDR3 reads CASSLRGLNTGELFF. CDR3 DNA sequence: TGTGCCAGCAGCTTAAGGGGACTCAACACCGGGGAGCTGTTTTTT. Together with reference TRBV7-2 and TRBJ2-2, the CDR3 gives the full variable domain: GAGVSQSPSNKVTEKGKDVELRCDPISGHTALYWYRQSLGQGLEFLIYFQGNSAPDKSGLPSDRFSAERTGGSVSTLTIQRTQQEDSAVYLCASSLRGLNTGELFFGEGSRLTVL.

This clonotype has more than one count but fewer than ten. A single base separates this from a much larger clone, so it may be a read error. This chain links TRBV6-1 with TRBJ2-2; no reliable D call. From germline, CDR1 is MNHNS and CDR2 SASEGT. There are 11 residues in the CDR3. The ends were cut back, 4 bases at V and 6 bases at J, with 3 bases in the middle. In nucleotides, the CDR3 is TGTGCCAGCAGTGTCCCCGGGGAGCTGTTTTTT. Protein sequence: CASSVPGELFF.

The chain employs TRBV15 and TRBJ2-7, with D possibly matching TRBD1 (6 bases). Trimming stripped 1 base from V and 3 bases from J, with 10 bases between. The CDR3 length is 14 residues. CDR1 and CDR2 (germline): LNHNV, YYDKDF (reference sequence). DNA of the CDR3: TGTGCCACCAGCAGAGCAGGGGCTAGCTACGAGCAGTACTTC. Its translation is CATSRAGASYEQYF.

The chain joins TRBV20-1 to TRBJ2-3; no reliable D call. This CDR3 comprises 12 residues. Trimming removed 4 bases at V and 0 bases at J, with 5 bases between. The germline V gene has CDR1 DFQATT and CDR2 SNEGSKA (reference sequence). The CDR3: CSATDSTDTQYF. CDR3 nucleotides: TGCAGTGCTACGGACAGCACAGATACGCAGTATTTT.

At least ten counts were recorded for this clonotype. The chain carries TRBV28 and TRBJ2-7, with D perhaps TRBD1 or TRBD2 (5 bases each). V lost 6 bases and J lost 3, with 15 bases in between. The CDR3 contains 14 residues. Germline V gene lookup returns CDR1 MDHEN and CDR2 SYDVKM. The CDR3 DNA reads TGTGCCAGCAGCCCACCCCCAGGGAGCTACGAGCAGTACTTC. Translating it yields CASSPPPGSYEQYF.

The J gene is TRBJ2-1, the V gene TRBV5-1, with 12 bases that match TRBD2. The trim removed 3 bases at V and 6 bases at J, leaving 4 bases unmatched. This CDR3 has 15 amino acids. Looked up from germline, CDR1 is SGHRS and CDR2 is YFSETQ. CDR3 residues: CASSSSGRESNEQFF. CDR3 coding DNA: TGCGCCAGCAGCTCTAGCGGGAGGGAAAGCAATGAGCAGTTCTTC.

The table lists this clonotype with a few counts. The rearrangement joins TRBV7-9 to TRBJ2-1; D gene uncertain. CDR1 is SEHNR, CDR2 FQNEAQ, per germline (reference sequence). V was shortened by 7 bases and J by 1 base, with 14 bases between the two germline ends. The CDR3 spans 15 residues. The CDR3 loop reads CASTYSFGSYNEQFF. CDR3 nucleotide sequence: TGTGCCAGCACCTATTCCTTTGGATCCTACAATGAGCAGTTCTTC.

The chain links TRBV3-1 to TRBJ2-7; D remains unclear. With 3 bases removed from V and 4 bases from J, the gap between germline ends came to 13 bases. This CDR3 is built from 14 residues. The germline gives CDR1 LGHDT, CDR2 YNNKEL (reference sequence). CDR3 DNA sequence: TGTGCCAGCAGCCAGGGGAATGATCGGTACGAGCAGTACTTC. The encoded protein is CASSQGNDRYEQYF.

This clonotype was seen only a few times. The V gene is TRBV20-1, the J gene TRBJ1-6, with 7 bases matching TRBD1. V shed 6 bases and J 7 bases; nucleotides not matched to a gene: 12. CDR3 length equals 15 residues. The germline gives CDR1 DFQATT, CDR2 SNEGSKA (reference sequence). DNA for the CDR3: TGCAGTGCGCTAGATAGGACAGGAGAAAATTCACCCCTCCACTTT. Translated, it gives CSALDRTGENSPLHF.

The genes are TRBV25-1 and TRBJ2-6, with D unclear. CDR3 size: 14 residues. Trimming removed 3 bases at V and 2 bases at J, with 5 bases between. Germline V lookup: CDR1 MGHDK, CDR2 SYGVNS. CDR3 sequence (DNA): TGTGCCAGCAGTGAGATCACTGGGGCCAACGTCCTGACTTTC. As protein: CASSEITGANVLTF.